The subject of this entry is one T cell receptor beta chain. The assay was immunoSEQ multiplex PCR, and TCRdb's table has in-frame clones only and misses some. The data contain some 80,000 clones, roughly 78% of them singletons. This sample is drawn from a study of blood T cell repertoires in COVID-19. The sequenced sample was peripheral blood. This TCR came from a human donor in a cohort sampled during active COVID-19.

The CDR3 coding sequence is TGTGCCAGTAGTCTCAACGAACGGGGCTACACCTTC. It encodes CASSLNERGYTF. The gene calls are TRBV19 and TRBJ1-2; D remains unclear. Germline CDR1 LNHDA, CDR2 SQIVND (reference sequence). The CDR3 is 12 amino acids. V lost 5 bases to trimming and J lost 8 bases, with 12 bases between them. The full variable domain, rest sourced from reference TRBV19 and TRBJ1-2, is DGGITQSPKYLFRKEGQNVTLSCEQNLNHDAMYWYRQDPGQGLRLIYYSQIVNDFQKGDIAEGYSVSREKKESFPLTVTSAQKNPTAFYLCASSLNERGYTFGSGTRLTVV.